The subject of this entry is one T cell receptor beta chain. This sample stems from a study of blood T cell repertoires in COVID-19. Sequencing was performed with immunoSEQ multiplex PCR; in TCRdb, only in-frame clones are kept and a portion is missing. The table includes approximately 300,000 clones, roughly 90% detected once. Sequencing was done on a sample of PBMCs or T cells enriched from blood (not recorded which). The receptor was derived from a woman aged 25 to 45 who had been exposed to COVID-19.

DNA for the CDR3: TGTGCCACCAGTGATCGACGATCGGAGGGGACGAACACCGGGGAGCTGTTTTTT. It is translated as CATSDRRSEGTNTGELFF. This rearrangement joins TRBV24-1 to TRBJ2-2; D is possibly TRBD2 (6 bases). The V gene's germline CDR1 is KGHDR and CDR2 SFDVKD. The CDR3 has 18 amino acids. The V gene lost 3 bases and the J gene lost 0 bases, with 16 bases spanning the gap.